This TCR beta chain was observed in a study of cytomegalovirus exposure and HLA in healthy donors. About the study: The same platform was used for the 90 to 150 validation repertoires and the 500 to 700 first-cohort repertoires, a later analysis reported. Notes on the study in general: High specificity and sensitivity for cytomegalovirus status were reported for the classifier.

In the case of this clone: Its specificity is unknown.

Data came from immunoSEQ multiplex PCR; TCRdb stores just in-frame clones and leaves some out. The table has about 84,000 clones, just over 90% seen once; the top ten hold less than 2.5%. Sequenced: PBMCs. This TCR was recovered from a man aged 25 to 45 in good health and CMV-seronegative.

DNA of the CDR3: TGTGCCACCCAGGACAGAATTAATTCACCCCTCCACTTT. Its protein product is CATQDRINSPLHF. The V gene is TRBV6-5, the J gene TRBJ1-6, with D tentatively TRBD1 (6 bases). Looked up from germline, CDR1 is MNHEY and CDR2 is SVGAGI. V was trimmed by 10 bases and J by 6 bases, leaving 13 bases between them. The CDR3 sequence is 13 residues long.